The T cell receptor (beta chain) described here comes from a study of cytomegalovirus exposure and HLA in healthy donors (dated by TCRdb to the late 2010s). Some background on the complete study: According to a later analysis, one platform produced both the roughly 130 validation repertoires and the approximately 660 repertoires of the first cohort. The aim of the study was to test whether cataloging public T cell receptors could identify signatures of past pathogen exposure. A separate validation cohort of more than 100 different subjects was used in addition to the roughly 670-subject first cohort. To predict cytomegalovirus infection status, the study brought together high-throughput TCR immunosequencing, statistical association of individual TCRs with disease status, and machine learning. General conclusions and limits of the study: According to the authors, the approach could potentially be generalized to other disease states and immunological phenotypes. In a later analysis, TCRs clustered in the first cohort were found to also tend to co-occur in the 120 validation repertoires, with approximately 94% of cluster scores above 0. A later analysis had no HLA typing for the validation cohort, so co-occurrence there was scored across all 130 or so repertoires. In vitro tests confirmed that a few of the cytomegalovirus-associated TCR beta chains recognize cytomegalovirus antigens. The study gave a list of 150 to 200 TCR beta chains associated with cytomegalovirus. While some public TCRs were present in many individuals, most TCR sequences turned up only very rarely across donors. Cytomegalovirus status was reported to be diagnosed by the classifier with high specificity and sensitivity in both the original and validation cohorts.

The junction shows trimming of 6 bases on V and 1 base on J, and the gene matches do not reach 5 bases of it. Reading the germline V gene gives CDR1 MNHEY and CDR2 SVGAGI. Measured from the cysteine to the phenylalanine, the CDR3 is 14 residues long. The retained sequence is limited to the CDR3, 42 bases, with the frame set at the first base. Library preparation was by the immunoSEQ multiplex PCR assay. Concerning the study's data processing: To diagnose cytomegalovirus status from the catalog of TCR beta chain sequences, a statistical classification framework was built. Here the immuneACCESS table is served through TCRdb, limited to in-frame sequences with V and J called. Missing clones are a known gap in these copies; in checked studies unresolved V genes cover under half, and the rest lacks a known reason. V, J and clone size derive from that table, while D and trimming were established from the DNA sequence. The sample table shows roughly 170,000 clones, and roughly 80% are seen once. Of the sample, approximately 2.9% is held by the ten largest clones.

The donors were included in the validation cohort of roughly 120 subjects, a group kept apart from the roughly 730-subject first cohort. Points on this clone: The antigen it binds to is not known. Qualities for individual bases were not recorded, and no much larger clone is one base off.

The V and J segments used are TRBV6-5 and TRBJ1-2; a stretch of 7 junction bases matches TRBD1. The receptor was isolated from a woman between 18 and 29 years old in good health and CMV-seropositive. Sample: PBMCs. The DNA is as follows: TGTGCCAGCAGAAACCCAGGGGGTAACTATGGCTACACCTTC. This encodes CASRNPGGNYGYTF.